Below are 6 T cell receptor beta chains sequenced from a single sample in a study of T cells in Graves' hyperthyroidism and ophthalmopathy (dated by TCRdb to about 2019). Receptor amplification or capture employed multiplex PCR. TCRdb lists the instrument as Illumina HiSeq 2000. TCR beta CDR3 regions were amplified from RNA transcripts. A first-round RT-PCR of the TCR CDR3 used the HTBI primer set with the Qiagen OneStep RT-PCR kit. The public reads were reprocessed in TCRdb via fastp at Q25 and MiXCR, keeping in-frame beta chains. Rows with one shared CDR3 protein collapse into an entry with the most common genes and DNA. The sample table contains fewer than 250,000 distinct CDR3 sequences; only one count was recorded for less than 20% of them. The ten biggest clones cover more than 25% of the sample. Input material: blood. The receptors here all came from a woman between 18 and 29 years old with Graves' ophthalmopathy.

This clonotype was detected ten times or more. The chain couples TRBV7-9 to TRBJ1-2, with a possible D match to TRBD1 (6 bases). CDR3 length equals 13 residues. V lost 5 bases and J lost 7, with 14 bases in between. In germline, CDR1 is SEHNR, CDR2 FQNEAQ (reference sequence). The CDR3 region is CASSGGGLVGYTF. The CDR3 bases are TGTGCCAGCAGCGGCGGGGGCCTGGTTGGCTACACCTTC.

This clonotype was observed at least ten times. The chain couples TRBV13 to TRBJ2-7; D assignment may be TRBD1 or TRBD2 (6 bases each). CDR3 length: 16 amino acids. In germline, CDR1 is PRHDT, CDR2 FYEKMQ (reference sequence). V dropped 5 bases and J dropped 2 bases, with 19 bases sitting between them. The CDR3 DNA sequence: TGTGCCAGCAGCCCACCCGTAGGGGGGATACCCTACGAGCAGTACTTC. Amino acids: CASSPPVGGIPYEQYF.

This clonotype has a count of ten or more. V is TRBV3-1 and J is TRBJ2-7; 12 positions agree with TRBD1. The CDR3 consists of 16 residues. V lost 0 bases to trimming and J lost 5 bases; unmatched junction nucleotides: 5. Germline V gene sequence: CDR1 LGHDT, CDR2 YNNKEL (reference sequence). The CDR3 loop is CASSQDPGTGGDEQYF. The CDR3 DNA reads TGTGCCAGCAGCCAAGATCCCGGGACAGGGGGCGACGAGCAGTACTTC.

V and J are TRBV5-4 and TRBJ1-1, with 9 bases matching TRBD1. J lost 6 bases, V lost 2 bases, and 11 bases had no gene match. CDR1 SGHNT and CDR2 YYREEE come from the germline V gene (reference sequence). The CDR3 is made up of 16 amino acids. The CDR3 DNA sequence: TGTGCCAGCAGCTTAAGTTACGGACAGGGGAGTCCTGAAGCTTTCTTT. Residues: CASSLSYGQGSPEAFF.

The table lists this clonotype with many counts. The chain carries TRBV27 and TRBJ2-7; TRBD1 or TRBD2 may be the D gene (6 bases each). This CDR3 spans 16 amino acids. CDR1 MNHEY and CDR2 SMNVEV come from the germline V gene (reference sequence). The germline V and J ends were trimmed by 3 bases and 4 bases, with 19 bases remaining between them. The CDR3 here is CASSFLAGGGPYEQYF. The CDR3 nucleotides read TGTGCCAGCAGTTTTCTAGCCGGAGGGGGACCGTACGAGCAGTACTTC.

This clonotype was detected many times. This chain uses TRBV28 with TRBJ2-1, with D possibly matching TRBD2 (6 bases). Trimming left V 8 bases short and J 2 bases short, with 7 bases between. CDR1 is MDHEN and CDR2 is SYDVKM in the germline V gene. There are 12 residues in the CDR3. CDR3 in amino acids: CASGGTYNEQFF. CDR3 DNA sequence: TGTGCCAGCGGGGGGACCTACAATGAGCAGTTCTTC.